Below are 25 T cell receptor beta chains sequenced from a single sample in a study of blood T cell repertoires in COVID-19. Assay: immunoSEQ multiplex PCR; the TCRdb copy retains only in-frame clones and omits some. The profile shows 450,000 to 500,000 clones, approximately 85% of them singletons. Source material: peripheral blood. The receptors come from a human donor in a cohort sampled during active COVID-19.

The CDR3 nucleotides read TGTGCCAGCAGCTTAGGGCTGTCGAACACCGGGGAGCTGTTTTTT. Protein product: CASSLGLSNTGELFF. This chain uses TRBV7-9 with TRBJ2-2; D uncertain. Between the trimmed V and J ends, which lost 1 base and 0 bases, there was a span of 6 bases. Germline V lookup: CDR1 SEHNR, CDR2 FQNEAQ (reference sequence). The CDR3 runs 15 residues.

The rearrangement joins TRBV2 to TRBJ1-6; D not resolved. Trimming shortened V by 2 bases and J by 6 bases, and 5 bases separated the two germline ends. CDR1 SNHLY and CDR2 FYNNEI come from the germline V gene. The CDR3 has 13 amino acids. Here the CDR3 reads CASSEYPNSPLHF. The CDR3 nucleotides read TGTGCCAGCAGTGAATATCCTAATTCACCCCTCCACTTT.

In its sample, this clone was seen once. V is TRBV6-2 or TRBV6-3 and J is TRBJ2-4, with 11 nucleotides matching TRBD2. V dropped 4 bases and J dropped 11; count of bases not matched to a gene: 4. This CDR3 contains 13 residues. CDR1 MNHEY and CDR2 SVGEGT come from the germline V gene. This chain's CDR3 is CASSSLAGEVQYF. The CDR3 DNA reads TGTGCCAGCAGTTCACTAGCGGGAGAGGTTCAGTACTTC.

This chain connects TRBV5-1 to TRBJ1-2; TRBD1 agrees at 8 bases. Germline V lookup: CDR1 SGHRS, CDR2 YFSETQ. The CDR3 is made up of 13 amino acids. V gave up 5 bases and J gave up 6 bases; unmatched junction bases: 6. The CDR3 region has the DNA TGCGCCAGCAGGGCCGGGACAGGAGATGGCTACACCTTC. Protein product: CASRAGTGDGYTF. The variable domain in full, completed from reference TRBV5-1 and TRBJ1-2, reads KAGVTQTPRYLIKTRGQQVTLSCSPISGHRSVSWYQQTPGQGLQFLFEYFSETQRNKGNFPGRFSGRQFSNSRSEMNVSTLELGDSALYLCASRAGTGDGYTFGSGTRLTVV.

DNA of the CDR3: TGCAGCGTCCTGACAGGGATCGGCTATGGCTACACCTTC. It translates to CSVLTGIGYGYTF. The chain employs TRBV29-1 and TRBJ1-2; 7 bases agree with TRBD1. The germline CDR1 and CDR2 sequences are SQVTM and ANQGSEA. The ends lost 6 bases at V and 4 bases at J; junction bases unmatched: 8. The CDR3 runs 13 residues.

The chain couples TRBV5-6 to TRBJ2-7; 9 nucleotides align to TRBD1. Germline lookup yields CDR1 SGHDT and CDR2 YYEEEE. Unmatched junction bases numbered 11, after V lost 0 bases and J lost 7 bases. The CDR3 is 16 residues long. The CDR3 nucleotides are TGTGCCAGCAGCTTGGGAATACAGGGGGCGGGTGTGGAGCAGTACTTC. Protein sequence: CASSLGIQGAGVEQYF.

The chain links TRBV29-1 to TRBJ1-1; D is perhaps TRBD1 (5 bases). This CDR3 spans 14 amino acids. V lost 7 bases to trimming and J lost 2 bases, with 17 bases between them. Germline lookup yields CDR1 SQVTM and CDR2 ANQGSEA. In nucleotides, the CDR3 is TGCAGCGCTAGGACACCTCTACTCAACACTGAAGCTTTCTTT. Its translation: CSARTPLLNTEAFF.

The gene calls are TRBV6-6 and TRBJ1-1; 10 bases are a match to TRBD1. The CDR3 sequence is 16 residues long. Germline values: CDR1 MNHNY, CDR2 SVGAGI (reference sequence). With 6 bases clipped from V and 2 bases from J, the junction kept 9 bases outside the gene matches. The CDR3 loop reads CASSATGQGTNTEAFF. The DNA for the CDR3 is TGTGCCAGCAGCGCGACGGGACAGGGGACAAACACTGAAGCTTTCTTT.

The rearrangement joins TRBV6-5 to TRBJ1-2; unclear D gene. The V end was cut by 11 bases, the J end by 2 bases, with 15 bases between. CDR1 and CDR2 from the germline V gene are MNHEY and SVGAGI. This CDR3 comprises 13 residues. CDR3 protein: CASRVLSNYGYTF. The CDR3 DNA follows: TGTGCCTCTCGGGTACTCTCCAACTATGGCTACACCTTC.

The chain uses TRBV28 and TRBJ1-5; D remains unclear. The germline gives CDR1 MDHEN, CDR2 SYDVKM. The CDR3 runs 14 residues. V lost 4 bases and J lost 0, with 7 bases in between. The CDR3 is CASSSGNSNQPQHF. The CDR3 DNA is TGTGCCAGCAGTTCCGGTAATAGCAATCAGCCCCAGCATTTT.

The chain combines TRBV18 with TRBJ1-3; 7 nucleotides align to TRBD1. Germline CDR1 is KGHSH and CDR2 is LQKENI. The CDR3 runs to 16 residues. The J segment lost 0 bases and the V segment lost 5 bases, leaving 7 bases of the junction unmatched. CDR3 residues: CASSSGQAHSGNTIYF. In DNA form, the CDR3 reads TGTGCCAGCTCAAGCGGACAGGCGCACTCTGGAAACACCATATATTTT.

This chain links TRBV6-5 with TRBJ2-7; 8 bases agree with TRBD1. CDR1 and CDR2 from the germline V gene are MNHEY and SVGAGI. The CDR3 sequence is 16 residues long. Losses at the gene ends were 4 bases for V and 0 bases for J; bases not matched to a gene: 8. CDR3 nucleotide sequence: TGTGCCAGCAGTTCCACCTGGGACAGGAGCTCCTACGAGCAGTACTTC. Translated, it gives CASSSTWDRSSYEQYF.

This clone was recorded at least ten times. The J gene is TRBJ1-4, the V gene TRBV27, with unresolved D. V lost 5 bases to trimming and J lost 7 bases, with 8 bases between them. Looked up from germline, CDR1 is MNHEY and CDR2 is SMNVEV (reference sequence). The CDR3 has 12 amino acids. The CDR3 coding sequence is TGTGCCAGCAGTATCCGGGGTGAAAAACTGTTTTTT. Its translation is CASSIRGEKLFF.

The V gene is TRBV21-1, the J gene TRBJ1-2; the tabulated D call, TRBD1, remains unverified against the DNA. TRBV21-1 is tagged as a pseudogene. This CDR3 is 14 amino acids long. CDR3 protein: CASSKATGTRGYTF. DNA of the CDR3: TGTGCCAGCAGCAAAGCAACAGGGACGAGGGGCTACACCTTC.

This clone was seen a single time. The chain carries TRBV11-3 and TRBJ2-3; TRBD1 matches 9 bases. The J segment lost 2 bases and the V segment lost 5 bases, leaving 5 bases of the junction unmatched. The CDR3 covers 15 residues. Germline V lookup: CDR1 SGHNT, CDR2 YENEEA. CDR3 residues: CASSVRDRDTDTQYF. The CDR3 coding sequence is TGTGCCAGCAGCGTCCGGGACAGGGACACAGATACGCAGTATTTT.

This rearrangement joins TRBV4-2 to TRBJ1-2, with 9 bases lining up with TRBD1. Looked up from germline, CDR1 is LGHNA and CDR2 is YNFKEQ. Trimming took 4 bases from V and 7 from J; bases not matched to a gene: 10. The CDR3 has 15 amino acids. CDR3 sequence (DNA): TGTGCCAGCAGCCGACAGACAGGGGGTTTCTCTGGCTACACCTTC. Its protein product is CASSRQTGGFSGYTF.

This chain uses TRBV5-1 with TRBJ2-1; TRBD2 aligns across 9 bases. The CDR3 spans 15 residues. V lost 4 bases, J lost 10 bases, and 12 bases stayed unmatched. The germline CDR1 and CDR2 sequences are SGHRS and YFSETQ. The chain's CDR3 is CASSPSSGAGGEQFF. CDR3 in DNA: TGCGCCAGCAGCCCCTCTAGCGGAGCGGGGGGAGAGCAGTTCTTC.

The V gene is TRBV10-3, the J gene TRBJ2-2, with TRBD2 matching over 7 bases. CDR1 is ENHRY, CDR2 SYGVKD, per germline. V lost 0 bases to trimming and J lost 5 bases; unmatched junction nucleotides: 6. This CDR3 contains 16 residues. This CDR3 reads CAISESVGGPTGELFF. CDR3 in DNA: TGTGCCATCAGTGAGTCAGTGGGAGGGCCGACCGGGGAGCTGTTTTTT.

This clone was recorded a few times. The chain employs TRBV14 and TRBJ2-7; D gene ambiguous. Per germline, CDR1 SGHDN and CDR2 FVKESK. CDR3 length equals 16 residues. Trimming removed 4 bases at V and 2 bases at J, with 18 bases between. The CDR3 DNA reads as TGTGCCAGCAGCCGGCTCGCTGGCCCGCTCGCCTACGAGCAGTACTTC. It encodes CASSRLAGPLAYEQYF.

The gene calls are TRBV18 and TRBJ1-4; perhaps TRBD1 as D (5 bases). V dropped 5 bases and J dropped 5 bases, with 9 bases sitting between them. Germline lookup yields CDR1 KGHSH and CDR2 LQKENI. The CDR3 runs 13 residues. For the CDR3, the DNA is TGTGCCAGCTCAGCCAGACAGAATGAAAAACTGTTTTTT. It is translated as CASSARQNEKLFF.

The V and J genes are TRBV5-4 and TRBJ2-3; TRBD1 agrees at 7 bases. From germline, CDR1 is SGHNT and CDR2 YYREEE (reference sequence). V gave up 4 bases and J gave up 4 bases; unmatched junction bases: 3. The CDR3 is 13 residues long. CDR3 loop: CASSSTGADTQYF. DNA for the CDR3: TGTGCCAGCAGCAGCACAGGGGCAGATACGCAGTATTTT.

This chain links TRBV12-3 or TRBV12-4 with TRBJ1-4; D is perhaps TRBD1 (6 bases). The CDR3 loop spans 11 amino acids. Trimming cost V 6 bases and J 12 bases, with 11 bases left between them. The CDR3 is CASRGEGELFF. The CDR3 DNA reads TGTGCCAGCAGGGGGGAGGGGGAACTGTTTTTT.

The chain has TRBV21-1 and TRBJ1-4. TRBV21-1 is listed as a pseudogene. This CDR3 spans 19 amino acids. The CDR3 nucleotides are TGTGCCAGCAGCTTACGATCCGGGGGGGCCCCAGCAACTAATGAAAAACTGTTTTTT. Protein: CASSLRSGGAPATNEKLFF.

This rearrangement joins TRBV3-1 (or the pseudogene TRBV3-2) to TRBJ2-7; 13 nucleotides match TRBD2. V trimming: 0 bases; J trimming: 3 bases; junction bases outside the gene matches: 11. Germline assignment: CDR1 LGHDT and CDR2 YNNKEL (reference sequence). The CDR3 length is 19 residues. In DNA, the CDR3 is TGTGCCAGCAGCCAAGAGCGGGGAACTAGCGGGAGGGCCGTCTACGAGCAGTACTTC. Protein: CASSQERGTSGRAVYEQYF.

The chain links TRBV7-2 to TRBJ2-5, with D maybe TRBD2 (6 bases). Germline CDR1 SGHTA, CDR2 FQGNSA. CDR3 length: 15 residues. Trimming pared 5 bases from V and 5 bases from J, leaving 18 bases between. CDR3 protein: CASSVSPGAWETQYF. Here the CDR3 DNA reads TGTGCCAGCAGCGTCTCACCGGGAGCGTGGGAGACCCAGTACTTC.